This TCR beta chain was identified in a study of regulatory and conventional T cells in RAG deficiency. Overall study findings and caveats: RAG-deficient patients showed markedly lower Shannon entropy and higher Simpson indices than control T-cell subsets. Omenn patients showed >90% Treg-Tconv overlap and shorter CDR3 lengths. Sorted Omenn CD25-high CD127-low cells may not be bona fide Tregs.

Generated by immunoSEQ multiplex PCR, the TCRdb table keeps only in-frame clones and is missing some. Of under 30,000 clones in the sample, 80% to 95% are singletons; the top ten hold around 0.82%. Looked up from germline, CDR1 is MNHEY and CDR2 is SVGAGI. The CDR3 covers 16 residues. The ends lost 2 bases at V and 3 bases at J; junction bases unmatched: 8. The sorted regulatory T cells were CD4+, CD25-high and CD127-low, with genomic DNA sequenced. Points on this clone: Its antigen remains unknown.

This sample also belongs to another study, concerning regulatory T cells. From that second work: Primers: 52 TRBV forward and 13 TRBJ reverse.

This receptor was obtained from a human donor in good health. The sequencing sample was made of Tregs sorted from blood. The V call is TRBV6-5, the J call TRBJ1-2, with 8 positions matching TRBD1. This chain's CDR3 is CASSYDIQGAYYGYTF. CDR3 DNA: TGTGCCAGCAGTTACGATATTCAGGGGGCATACTATGGCTACACCTTC.